The subject of this entry is one T cell receptor (beta chain). There is no known antigen for this receptor. Base qualities are not provided; no much larger clone lies one nucleotide away. This specimen belongs to a study of CD8+ T cells in alopecia areata (dated by TCRdb to the late 2010s). Background on the whole study: Treated patients were enrolled in an open-label pilot trial of oral tofacitinib, 5 to 10 mg twice daily, for moderate-to-severe alopecia areata. Tofacitinib was given for 6 to 18 months, followed by 6 months of follow-up off drug to assess delayed response and recurrence. For the treated patients, the SALT score, which quantifies what percentage of scalp surface area is affected, served as the measure of disease severity. To study T cell clonal expansion in alopecia areata, the researchers applied high-throughput TCRbeta sequencing to both the C3H/HeJ mouse model and human patients. On the human side, TCRbeta sequencing was run on scalp tissue and on sorted CD4+ and CD8+ peripheral blood T cells from healthy controls and from alopecia areata patients with either patchy or totalis/universalis disease. Patients on tofacitinib were biopsied at baseline and after 4 and 24 weeks of treatment, and several of the patients also had a later scalp biopsy. Scalp clonality was compared across normal scalp (n=4), patchy alopecia areata scalp (n=8), and alopecia totalis/universalis scalp (n=8). RNA was obtained with the PAXgene miRNA kit for fixed scalp, the miRNeasy kit for PBMCs, and the RNeasy kit for mouse skin. TCRbeta CDR3 regions were amplified by immunoSEQ multiplex PCR using 35 Vbeta forward and 13 Jbeta reverse primers. General study outcomes and caveats: Shared TCR sequences between patients were less evident than in mice, which may be partly attributable to HLA diversity in the patient population. Many expanded lesional clones were found to persist in scalp and blood during tofacitinib treatment, and relapse after treatment cessation may be partly explained by this persistence. Tofacitinib significantly decreased scalp clonality and the number of expanded CD8+ clones among the top 100 scalp clones. Unlike mouse skin, which is dominated by gammadelta T cells, normal human skin has resident alphabeta T cells that are also sequenced, and this complicates analysis of the scalp TCR repertoire. Because the treated cohort was small and included a single nonresponder, larger studies are needed to assess links between baseline CD8+ expansion and response. Compared with normal scalp, lesional scalp, particularly in alopecia totalis/universalis, had higher clonality and more expanded CD8+ clones, which suggests antigenic drive.

Interpreted using the paper, the time point label stands for: approximately 4 weeks on oral tofacitinib. The treatment or condition label here, explained by the study, means: oral pan-JAK inhibitor, 5-10 mg twice daily. Lesional scalp punch biopsies and peripheral blood were obtained from alopecia areata patients. After PBMCs were isolated by density centrifugation and stained for CD3, CD4 and CD8, a FACSAria was used to sort CD4+ and CD8+ T cells. Receptor amplification or capture employed the immunoSEQ multiplex PCR assay. For TCR sequencing, RNA was extracted from every sample and reverse transcribed into cDNA to serve as template. SuperScript III was used for first-strand cDNA synthesis, primed with a 2:1 mix of oligo-dT and random hexamers. A synthetic immune receptor repertoire was used to assess amplification bias, and residual bias was removed computationally. As for the authors' bioinformatics: Raw reads were preprocessed to remove errors, and CDR3 was defined according to IMGT conventions as the region from the conserved cysteine to phenylalanine. Clonality was computed by normalizing Shannon entropy by log2 of the number of productive unique TCRs and subtracting the result from 1. CD4 or CD8 identity of scalp clones was inferred by cross-referencing scalp TCRbeta sequences with sorted blood CD4 and CD8 repertoires. TCRdb took this table from immuneACCESS and kept in-frame rearrangements with V and J called. Such tables lack part of the clones; where checked against another copy, unresolved V genes explain under half of the gap, and the rest is unexplained. D and trimming come from the DNA, and the V and J calls and clone size come from that table. This sample has about 200,000 clones in its table, and 50% to 60% of those were observed once. Of the sample, around 1.5% is held by the ten largest clones.

The cysteine opens and the phenylalanine closes a CDR3 of 13 amino acids. The entry retains the CDR3 DNA only, 39 bases that are in frame from base 1. Trimming takes 0 bases off V and 9 bases off J; junction bases not matched to a gene: 3. The germline V gene sets CDR1 to SGDLS and CDR2 to YYNGEE. Recombination connected TRBV9 to TRBJ1-5, with 7 bases in between that match TRBD1. The source material was CD4+ T cells sorted from blood, sampled at week 4, from a patient treated with tofacitinib. This clonotype was obtained from a human donor with alopecia areata. The DNA sequence is given as TGTGCCAGCAGCGTAGCGGCAGGGGGGCCCCAGCATTTT. The translation is CASSVAAGGPQHF.